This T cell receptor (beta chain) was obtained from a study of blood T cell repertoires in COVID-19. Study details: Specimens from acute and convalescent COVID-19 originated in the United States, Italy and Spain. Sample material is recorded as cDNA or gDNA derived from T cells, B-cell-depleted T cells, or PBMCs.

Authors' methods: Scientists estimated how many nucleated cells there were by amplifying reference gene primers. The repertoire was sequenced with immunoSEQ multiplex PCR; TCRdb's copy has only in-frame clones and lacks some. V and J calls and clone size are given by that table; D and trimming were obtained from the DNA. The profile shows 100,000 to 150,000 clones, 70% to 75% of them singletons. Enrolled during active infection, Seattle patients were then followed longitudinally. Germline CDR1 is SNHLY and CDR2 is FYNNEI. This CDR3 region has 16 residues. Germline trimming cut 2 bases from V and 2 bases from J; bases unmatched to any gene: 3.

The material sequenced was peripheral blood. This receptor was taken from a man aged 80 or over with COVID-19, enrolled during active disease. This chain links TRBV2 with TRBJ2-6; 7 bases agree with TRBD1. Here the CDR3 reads CASSETTGAGANVLTF. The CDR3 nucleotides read TGTGCCAGCAGTGAAACAACAGGGGCTGGGGCCAACGTCCTGACTTTC.